Presented here are 30 T cell receptor beta chains from one specimen sequenced in a study of immune reconstitution after stem cell transplant in scleroderma. TCRdb reprocessed the RT-PCR reads with MiXCR, giving one entry per CDR3 protein. The profile shows more than 2,000 distinct CDR3 sequences, 7.5% to 9% of them singletons. Sampling was performed before or after autologous hematopoietic stem cell transplantation (not recorded which). Receptor source: a male donor with systemic sclerosis.

This chain uses TRBV5-6 with TRBJ1-6; 9 bases map to TRBD1. The CDR3 covers 14 residues. V lost 4 bases and J lost 10; bases outside the gene matches: 6. Germline values: CDR1 SGHDT, CDR2 YYEEEE. The CDR3 sequence: CASSPGQGKSPLHF. DNA for the CDR3: TGTGCCAGCAGCCCCGGACAGGGGAAGTCACCCCTCCACTTT.

This clonotype was detected only a few times. The gene calls are TRBV18 and TRBJ2-5, with 9 nucleotides matching TRBD1. Germline assignment: CDR1 KGHSH and CDR2 LQKENI. CDR3 length: 14 residues. V lost 3 bases, J lost 2 bases, and 1 base stayed unmatched. The CDR3 region is CASSPTGGQETQYF. CDR3 DNA sequence: TGTGCCAGCTCACCGACAGGGGGACAAGAGACCCAGTACTTC.

This clonotype was seen repeatedly, ten times or more. The gene calls are TRBV27 and TRBJ1-1; D gene unclear. Per germline, CDR1 MNHEY and CDR2 SMNVEV (reference sequence). V was trimmed by 1 base and J by 1 base, leaving 7 bases between them. The CDR3 sequence is 14 residues long. CDR3 nucleotides: TGTGCCAGCAGTTTATGGGCCGGGAACACTGAAGCTTTCTTT. Its protein product is CASSLWAGNTEAFF.

By share, this clonotype counts as medium-sized. The rearrangement uses TRBV20-1 and TRBJ2-4, with TRBD2 matching over 11 bases. This CDR3 spans 16 amino acids. V was clipped by 3 bases and J by 2 bases; unmatched bases: 6. Germline CDR1 reads DFQATT; CDR2 reads SNEGSKA (reference sequence). CDR3 bases: TGCAGTGCTAGGGAGTTAGCGGGAGGGTCCAAAAACATTCAGTACTTC. It codes for CSARELAGGSKNIQYF.

Points on this clonotype: A read error is possible here, since a much larger clone lies one base away. The chain recombines TRBV18 with TRBJ2-7, with 13 bases matching TRBD2. CDR1 and CDR2 from the germline V gene are KGHSH and LQKENI. The CDR3 runs to 16 residues. The CDR3 DNA follows: TGTACCAGCTCACCTCGACTAGCGGGAGGTTCCTACGAGCAGTACTTC. Translated: CTSSPRLAGGSYEQYF.

This clonotype is categorized as medium-sized. V and J are TRBV5-1 and TRBJ2-7; unclear D gene. The CDR3 length is 12 residues. The germline V gene has CDR1 SGHRS and CDR2 YFSETQ. V was shortened by 7 bases and J by 3 bases, with 11 bases between the two germline ends. CDR3 residues: CASRLSIYEQYF. CDR3 bases: TGCGCCAGCCGTCTTTCGATCTACGAGCAGTACTTC.

By proportion, this clonotype is medium-sized. The V gene is TRBV6-2 or TRBV6-3, the J gene TRBJ1-1; D not certain. Trimming removed 1 base from V and 7 bases from J, with 10 bases in between. In germline, CDR1 is MNHEY, CDR2 SVGEGT. CDR3 length: 13 amino acids. CDR3 residues: CASSYLGQHEAFF. The CDR3 region has the DNA TGTGCCAGCAGTTACTTAGGGCAGCATGAAGCTTTCTTT.

Judged by abundance, this clonotype is large. The chain uses TRBV20-1 and TRBJ1-1; tentatively, D is TRBD1 (5 bases). Germline V lookup: CDR1 DFQATT, CDR2 SNEGSKA (reference sequence). This CDR3 is 14 amino acids long. The V gene lost 1 base and the J gene lost 5 bases, with 14 bases spanning the gap. The CDR3 loop reads CSARVGDLTTEAFF. CDR3 bases: TGCAGTGCTAGAGTGGGGGATTTGACGACTGAAGCTTTCTTT.

This clonotype rates as medium-sized. CDR3 nucleotide sequence: TGTGCCAGCAGCCCCGGTGGGCCAGCGGGGGACACCTACGAGCAGTACTTC. It encodes CASSPGGPAGDTYEQYF. The rearrangement uses TRBV6-5 and TRBJ2-7; 8 bases align to TRBD2. With V trimmed by 6 bases and J by 2 bases, 15 bases remained unmatched. The CDR3 spans 17 residues. Germline V gene sequence: CDR1 MNHEY, CDR2 SVGAGI.

By share of the sample, this clonotype is medium-sized. The chain links TRBV20-1 to TRBJ2-1; a possible D gene is TRBD1 (6 bases). The germline gives CDR1 DFQATT, CDR2 SNEGSKA (reference sequence). The length of the CDR3 is 16 residues. V gave up 5 bases and J gave up 5 bases, with 22 bases separating them. The CDR3 protein is CSAPSSTGFLDNEQFF. In DNA form, the CDR3 reads TGCAGTGCTCCCTCAAGTACAGGGTTCCTCGACAATGAGCAGTTCTTC.

This clonotype is termed medium-sized. The chain uses TRBV2 and TRBJ1-1; no clear D gene. The CDR3 loop spans 13 amino acids. The V end lost 5 bases, the J end lost 5 bases, and 12 bases lay between the germline ends. Germline V gives CDR1 SNHLY, CDR2 FYNNEI. CDR3 nucleotide sequence: TGTGCCAGCAGTATCGCGTCGGGGACTGAAGCTTTCTTT. Its protein product is CASSIASGTEAFF. The complete variable domain, with remaining parts taken from reference TRBV2 and TRBJ1-1, reads EPEVTQTPSHQVTQMGQEVILRCVPISNHLYFYWYRQILGQKVEFLVSFYNNEISEKSEIFDDQFSVERPDGSNFTLKIRSTKLEDSAMYFCASSIASGTEAFFGQGTRLTVV.

This clonotype qualifies as medium-sized. The CDR3: CASSRLRDYNEQFF. CDR3 DNA sequence: TGTGCCAGCAGCCGCCTGCGGGACTACAATGAGCAGTTCTTC. The chain couples TRBV7-2 to TRBJ2-1, with D perhaps TRBD2 (6 bases). Trimming removed 5 bases from V and 3 bases from J, with 11 bases in between. The CDR3 runs to 14 residues. The germline gives CDR1 SGHTA, CDR2 FQGNSA.

By sample share, this clonotype is medium-sized. The chain is built from TRBV7-8 and TRBJ1-4; no definite D call. This CDR3 is 15 amino acids long. The V and J ends lost 0 bases and 0 bases respectively, with 5 bases between them. Germline V gene data show CDR1 as SGHVS and CDR2 as FQNEAQ. This CDR3 is CASSLALSTNEKLFF. The CDR3 DNA sequence: TGTGCCAGCAGCTTAGCGCTGTCAACTAATGAAAAACTGTTTTTT. The variable domain in full, with the rest retrieved from reference TRBV7-8 and TRBJ1-4, is GAGVSQSPRYKVAKRGQDVALRCDPISGHVSLFWYQQALGQGPEFLTYFQNEAQLDKSGLPSDRFFAERPEGSVSTLKIQRTQQEDSAVYLCASSLALSTNEKLFFGSGTQLSVL.

By proportion, this clonotype is medium-sized (0.01 to 0.1%). The J gene is TRBJ1-2, the V gene TRBV6-6, with TRBD1 as a possible D gene (6 bases). CDR3 length: 14 residues. Deletions cut 2 bases from V and 2 bases from J, with 9 bases between. CDR1 MNHNY and CDR2 SVGAGI come from the germline V gene (reference sequence). CDR3 sequence (DNA): TGTGCCAGCAGTTACAAGGGGGAGAACTATGGCTACACCTTC. This encodes CASSYKGENYGYTF.

In this sample, this clonotype turned up a few times. The V call is TRBV7-2, the J call TRBJ1-2; D is perhaps TRBD1 (5 bases). The CDR3 covers 16 residues. Trimming took off 4 bases at V and 3 bases at J, with 18 bases between the two ends. The germline gives CDR1 SGHTA, CDR2 FQGNSA. CDR3 nucleotides: TGTGCCAGCAGCTCCACCGCCCCCGGGGCGTACTATGGCTACACCTTC. The encoded protein is CASSSTAPGAYYGYTF.

By sample share, this clonotype is medium-sized. The genes are TRBV14 and TRBJ2-7; 9 bases map to TRBD2. There are 14 residues in the CDR3. CDR1 and CDR2 from the germline V gene are SGHDN and FVKESK. The trim removed 7 bases at V and 0 bases at J, leaving 4 bases unmatched. The CDR3, as DNA: TGTGCCAGCACTAAGCGGGGGGACTCCTACGAGCAGTACTTC. Translated: CASTKRGDSYEQYF. The variable domain in full, with the rest retrieved from reference TRBV14 and TRBJ2-7, is EAGVTQFPSHSVIEKGQTVTLRCDPISGHDNLYWYRRVMGKEIKFLLHFVKESKQDESGMPNNRFLAERTGGTYSTLKVQPAELEDSGVYFCASTKRGDSYEQYFGPGTRLTVT.

This clonotype is classed as medium-sized. The chain couples TRBV12-3 or TRBV12-4 to TRBJ1-1; possible D gene TRBD1, 5 bases. Trimming took 3 bases from V and 3 from J, leaving 5 bases between them. CDR3 length: 12 amino acids. CDR3 amino acids: CASSFRDTEAFF. In DNA form, the CDR3 reads TGTGCCAGCAGTTTCAGGGACACTGAAGCTTTCTTT.

By its share, this clonotype is large. V and J are TRBV7-3 and TRBJ2-3; 7 positions match TRBD1. J lost 2 bases, V lost 0 bases, and 2 bases had no gene match. The length of the CDR3 is 15 residues. Germline CDR1 SGHTA, CDR2 FQGTGA. The CDR3 DNA sequence: TGTGCCAGCAGCTTAACGGGACAGAACACAGATACGCAGTATTTT. Translated, it gives CASSLTGQNTDTQYF.

The V call is TRBV2, the J call TRBJ1-4; tentatively, D is TRBD1 (6 bases). The CDR3 is 15 amino acids. V lost 6 bases and J 7 bases, leaving 18 bases between the germline ends. Germline CDR1 SNHLY, CDR2 FYNNEI. The CDR3 sequence: CASRRTGQRAEKLFF. The DNA for the CDR3 is TGTGCCAGCAGACGTACAGGGCAGCGGGCTGAAAAACTGTTTTTT.

This clonotype is termed medium-sized. The J gene is TRBJ2-3, the V gene TRBV7-2; D perhaps matches TRBD2 (7 bases). CDR3 length: 17 amino acids. V lost 3 bases, J lost 3 bases, and 19 bases lay in between. Germline V gene sequence: CDR1 SGHTA, CDR2 FQGNSA. The DNA for the CDR3 is TGTGCCAGCAGCTTGGCCCGTTGGGGGCGGGGGACAGATACGCAGTATTTT. It is translated as CASSLARWGRGTDTQYF.

This clonotype is deemed large. The DNA for the CDR3 is TGTGCCACCAGTGACCACAGTAAAGCTAACTATGGCTACACCTTC. Amino acids: CATSDHSKANYGYTF. The rearrangement links TRBV24-1 to TRBJ1-2; D is ambiguous. CDR1 is KGHDR and CDR2 is SFDVKD in the germline V gene. Between the trimmed V and J ends, which lost 4 bases and 0 bases, there was a span of 11 bases. This CDR3 contains 15 residues.

In its sample, this clonotype is medium-sized. The chain employs TRBV29-1 and TRBJ1-1; D is undetermined. V was clipped by 3 bases and J by 1 base, with 6 bases between them. This CDR3 spans 12 amino acids. Germline V gene sequence: CDR1 SQVTM, CDR2 ANQGSEA. The CDR3 DNA reads TGCAGCGTTGACCGTCCGAACACTGAAGCTTTCTTT. Translated, it gives CSVDRPNTEAFF.

This clonotype is classed as medium-sized (0.01 to 0.1%). The chain uses TRBV27 and TRBJ2-3, with D uncertain. V was cut by 2 bases and J by 6 bases, with 9 bases left in between. The CDR3 totals 13 residues. CDR1 is MNHEY and CDR2 is SMNVEV in the germline V gene (reference sequence). The CDR3 sequence: CASSLTIVDTQYF. The CDR3 bases are TGTGCCAGCAGTTTAACGATCGTCGATACGCAGTATTTT.

V and J are TRBV4-1 and TRBJ1-5; D is perhaps TRBD1 (6 bases). Trimming cost V 1 base and J 7 bases, with 17 bases left between them. The germline CDR1 and CDR2 sequences are MGHRA and YSYEKL. The CDR3 extends over 16 amino acids. CDR3 protein: CASSQGLSQGMQPQHF. Written as DNA, the CDR3 is TGCGCCAGCAGCCAAGGTTTAAGCCAGGGGATGCAGCCCCAGCATTTT.

This sequence joins TRBV7-2 and TRBJ2-3, with D maybe TRBD2 (6 bases). Germline V gives CDR1 SGHTA, CDR2 FQGNSA. Trimming stripped 3 bases from V and 6 bases from J, with 13 bases between. The CDR3 is 14 residues long. The CDR3 nucleotides are TGTGCCAGCAGCTTGGGACTCCAAGAGGATACGCAGTATTTT. Its translation: CASSLGLQEDTQYF.

This clonotype is medium-sized within its sample. V gene TRBV20-1 combines with J gene TRBJ1-5; a possible D gene is TRBD1 (5 bases). CDR1 and CDR2 from the germline V gene are DFQATT and SNEGSKA (reference sequence). CDR3 size: 14 residues. V dropped 5 bases and J dropped 0 bases, with 11 bases sitting between them. The CDR3 coding sequence is TGCAGTGCTTCTGACAGTCATAGCAATCAGCCCCAGCATTTT. Its translation is CSASDSHSNQPQHF.

This clonotype is classed as medium-sized. The chain is built from TRBV7-9 and TRBJ2-3, with 8 bases that match TRBD2. The CDR3 is made up of 14 amino acids. With 5 bases clipped from V and 4 bases from J, the junction kept 5 bases outside the gene matches. Germline V gives CDR1 SEHNR, CDR2 FQNEAQ (reference sequence). The CDR3 DNA reads TGTGCCAGCAGCCCGACTAGCGTGGCAGATACGCAGTATTTT. Translation: CASSPTSVADTQYF.

The chain joins TRBV10-2 to TRBJ2-7; 10 nucleotides agree with TRBD2. J was trimmed by 9 bases and V by 3 bases; bases with no gene match: 5. The CDR3 is made up of 13 amino acids. Germline V gives CDR1 WSHSY, CDR2 SAAADI. CDR3 amino acids: CASSDAAGGGQYF. In nucleotides, the CDR3 is TGCGCCAGCAGTGATGCAGCGGGAGGGGGGCAGTACTTC.

Comments on this clonotype: Compared with germline, one end of the junction differs, possibly owing to a read error. The rearrangement uses TRBV28 and TRBJ2-7; D perhaps matches TRBD2 (6 bases). This CDR3 comprises 12 residues. Germline CDR1 reads MDHEN; CDR2 reads SYDVKM. CDR3 region: CVSKGGIYEQYF. CDR3 bases: TGTGTCAGCAAGGGCGGGATTTACGAGCAGTACTTC.

By frequency in the sample, this clonotype is large. This sequence joins TRBV27 and TRBJ2-7; 7 bases are shared with TRBD2. CDR1 and CDR2 (germline): MNHEY, SMNVEV (reference sequence). This CDR3 region has 14 residues. V shed 5 bases, J shed 3 bases, and the junction held 7 bases outside the gene matches. The CDR3 is CASSPAGLGYEQYF. CDR3 nucleotides: TGTGCCAGCAGTCCAGCGGGACTTGGCTACGAGCAGTACTTC.